This T cell receptor beta chain stems from a study of human T cells and chemical hapten exposure. Study summary: Diagnoses of alopecia areata, totalis or universalis occurred in mostly female patients.

Time point in this sample: pre-sensitization, week 0. Treatment given: therapeutic diphenylcyclopropenone sensitization with weekly scalp DPC. This clonotype occurred a few times. This CDR3 contains 12 residues. V dropped 2 bases and J dropped 10 bases, with 9 bases sitting between them. Germline assignment: CDR1 MDHEN and CDR2 SYDVKM. Per the original data handling: Between about 23,224 and 750,000 TCRs appeared in each sample, and the median stood at about 100,000. From the RACE reads, TCRdb called clonotypes with MiXCR, one entry per CDR3 protein. The V and J calls, along with clone size, are taken from TCRdb and not from the paper's own processing. The sample has fewer than 200,000 distinct CDR3 sequences, approximately 29% seen once.

This rearrangement joins TRBV28 to TRBJ2-1; D is perhaps TRBD2 (6 bases). This clonotype was obtained from a woman aged 25 to 45 with alopecia areata. Some clones in this sample may be carry-over from other donors' samples. The input for sequencing was whole blood, taken in connection with sensitization to the hapten diphenylcyclopropenone (DPC). The CDR3 loop reads CASSLPLAEQFF. As DNA, the CDR3 is TGTGCCAGCAGTTTACCTCTAGCGGAGCAGTTCTTC. Using reference TRBV28 and TRBJ2-1 for the parts outside the CDR3, the full variable domain is DVKVTQSSRYLVKRTGEKVFLECVQDMDHENMFWYRQDPGLGLRLIYFSYDVKMKEKGDIPEGYSVSREKKERFSLILESASTNQTSMYLCASSLPLAEQFFGPGTRLTVL.